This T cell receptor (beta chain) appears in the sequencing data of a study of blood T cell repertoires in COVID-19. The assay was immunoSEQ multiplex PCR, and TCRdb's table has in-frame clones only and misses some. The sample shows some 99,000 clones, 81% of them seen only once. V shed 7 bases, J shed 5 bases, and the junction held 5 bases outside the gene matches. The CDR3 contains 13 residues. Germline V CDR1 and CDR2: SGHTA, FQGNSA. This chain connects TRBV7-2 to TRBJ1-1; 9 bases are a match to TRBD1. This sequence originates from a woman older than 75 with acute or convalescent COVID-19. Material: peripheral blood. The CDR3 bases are TGTGCCAGCAAGGACAGGGGAGGTACTGAAGCTTTCTTT. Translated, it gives CASKDRGGTEAFF.